This T cell receptor beta chain was sequenced in a study of CD8 T cells in ankylosing spondylitis. Whole-study results and caveats: Disease-linked clones proved CD8+ and comparatively uncommon in peripheral blood. Made up of about eight highly homologous variants, a TCR beta motif appeared characteristic of ankylosing spondylitis blood.

This clonotype was seen many times. Its antigen is undetermined. The authors made TCR beta libraries by quantitative 5'-RACE with molecular barcodes. Each CDR3 protein gets one entry after TCRdb re-called the 5' RACE reads with MiXCR. The repertoire holds some 220,000 distinct CDR3 sequences, 7% to 10% seen once, with 4% to 5% in the top ten. Sequenced input: blood, either unsorted or a sorted T cell fraction (not recorded which). The receptor's source is a female donor with ankylosing spondylitis or in good health (not recorded which).

The CDR3 region has the DNA TGCAGTGCCAAGGGGGTCGGAAACACCATATATTTT. Translating gives CSAKGVGNTIYF. J is TRBJ1-3 and V is TRBV20-1, with a tentative D call TRBD1 (6 bases). Trimming stripped 6 bases from V and 4 bases from J, with 10 bases between. Looked up from germline, CDR1 is DFQATT and CDR2 is SNEGSKA (reference sequence). The CDR3 spans 12 residues.